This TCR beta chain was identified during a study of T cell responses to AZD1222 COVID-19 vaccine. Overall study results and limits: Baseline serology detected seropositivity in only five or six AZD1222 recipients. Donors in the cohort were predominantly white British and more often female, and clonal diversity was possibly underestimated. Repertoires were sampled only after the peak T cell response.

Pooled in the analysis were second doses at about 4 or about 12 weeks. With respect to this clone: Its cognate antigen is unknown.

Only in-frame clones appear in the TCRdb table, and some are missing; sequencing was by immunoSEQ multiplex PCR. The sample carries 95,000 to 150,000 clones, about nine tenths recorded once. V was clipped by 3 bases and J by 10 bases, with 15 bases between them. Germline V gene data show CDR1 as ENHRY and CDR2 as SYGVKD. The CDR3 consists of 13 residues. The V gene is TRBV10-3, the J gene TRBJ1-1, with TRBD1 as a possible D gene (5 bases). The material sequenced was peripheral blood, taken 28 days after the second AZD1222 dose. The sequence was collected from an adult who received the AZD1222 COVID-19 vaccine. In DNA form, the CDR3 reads TGTGCCATCAGTGAAGAGGCCGGGACGGTAGCTTTCTTT. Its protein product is CAISEEAGTVAFF.